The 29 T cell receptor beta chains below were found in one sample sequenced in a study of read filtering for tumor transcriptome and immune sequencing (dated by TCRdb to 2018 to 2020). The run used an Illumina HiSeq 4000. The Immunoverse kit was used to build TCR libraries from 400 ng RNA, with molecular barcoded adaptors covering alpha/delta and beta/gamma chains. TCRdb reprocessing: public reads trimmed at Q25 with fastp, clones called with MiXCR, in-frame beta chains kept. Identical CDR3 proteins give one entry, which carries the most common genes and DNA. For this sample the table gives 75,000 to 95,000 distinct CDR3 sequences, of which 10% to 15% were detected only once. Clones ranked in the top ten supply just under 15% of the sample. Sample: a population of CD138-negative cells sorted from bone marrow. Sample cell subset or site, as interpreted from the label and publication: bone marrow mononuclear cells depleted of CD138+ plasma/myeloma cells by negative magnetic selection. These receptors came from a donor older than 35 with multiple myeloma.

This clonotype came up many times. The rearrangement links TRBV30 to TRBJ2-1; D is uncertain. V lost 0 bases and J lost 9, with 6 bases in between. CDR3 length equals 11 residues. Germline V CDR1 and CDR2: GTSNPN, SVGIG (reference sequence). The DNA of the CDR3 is TGTGCCTGGAGTGTCGGTAGTGAGCAGTTCTTC. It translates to CAWSVGSEQFF.

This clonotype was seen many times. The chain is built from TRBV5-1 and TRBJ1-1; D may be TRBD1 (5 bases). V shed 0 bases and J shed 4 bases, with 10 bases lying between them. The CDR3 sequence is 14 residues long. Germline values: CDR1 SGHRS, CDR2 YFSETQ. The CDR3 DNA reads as TGCGCCAGCAGCTTGGAGGGGAGGGGCACTGAAGCTTTCTTT. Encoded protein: CASSLEGRGTEAFF. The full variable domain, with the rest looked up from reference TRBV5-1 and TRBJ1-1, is KAGVTQTPRYLIKTRGQQVTLSCSPISGHRSVSWYQQTPGQGLQFLFEYFSETQRNKGNFPGRFSGRQFSNSRSEMNVSTLELGDSALYLCASSLEGRGTEAFFGQGTRLTVV.

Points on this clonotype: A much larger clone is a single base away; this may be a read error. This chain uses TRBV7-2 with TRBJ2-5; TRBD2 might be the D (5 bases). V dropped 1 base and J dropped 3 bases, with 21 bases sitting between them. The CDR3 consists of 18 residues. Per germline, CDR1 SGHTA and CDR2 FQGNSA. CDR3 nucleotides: TGTGCCAGCAGCTTAGTGCGGTACGGGAACCGAGGAGAAGAGACCCAGTACTTC. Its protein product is CASSLVRYGNRGEETQYF.

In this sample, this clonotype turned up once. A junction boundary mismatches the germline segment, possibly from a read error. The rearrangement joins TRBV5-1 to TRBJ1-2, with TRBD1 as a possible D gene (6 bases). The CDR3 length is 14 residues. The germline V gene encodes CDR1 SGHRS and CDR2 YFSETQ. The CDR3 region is CACSLKDSWHGYTF. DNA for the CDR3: TGCGCCTGCAGCTTGAAGGACAGTTGGCACGGCTACACCTTC.

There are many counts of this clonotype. The CDR3 nucleotides read TGTGCCAGCTCACCCGGGAGGGATGAGACCCAGTACTTC. It codes for CASSPGRDETQYF. The chain combines TRBV18 with TRBJ2-5; TRBD2 matches at 8 bases. The CDR3 covers 13 residues. CDR1 KGHSH and CDR2 LQKENI come from the germline V gene. The V gene end was trimmed by 3 bases and the J gene end by 5 bases; junction bases not matched to a gene: 2. Complete variable domain (other parts from reference TRBV18 and TRBJ2-5): NAGVMQNPRHLVRRRGQEARLRCSPMKGHSHVYWYRQLPEEGLKFMVYLQKENIIDESGMPKERFSAEFPKEGPSILRIQQVVRGDSAAYFCASSPGRDETQYFGPGTRLLVL.

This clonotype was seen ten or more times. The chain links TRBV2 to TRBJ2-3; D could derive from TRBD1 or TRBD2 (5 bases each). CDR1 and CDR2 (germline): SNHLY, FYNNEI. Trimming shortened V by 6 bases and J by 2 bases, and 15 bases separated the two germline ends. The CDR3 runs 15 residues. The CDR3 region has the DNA TGTGCCAGCAGAGGAATCGGGGACCCCACAGATACGCAGTATTTT. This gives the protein CASRGIGDPTDTQYF.

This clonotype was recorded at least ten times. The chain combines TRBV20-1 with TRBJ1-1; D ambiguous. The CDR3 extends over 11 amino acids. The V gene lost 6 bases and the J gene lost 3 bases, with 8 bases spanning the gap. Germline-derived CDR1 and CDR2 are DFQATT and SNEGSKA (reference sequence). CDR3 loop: CSAEADTEAFF. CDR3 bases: TGCAGTGCGGAGGCGGACACTGAAGCTTTCTTT.

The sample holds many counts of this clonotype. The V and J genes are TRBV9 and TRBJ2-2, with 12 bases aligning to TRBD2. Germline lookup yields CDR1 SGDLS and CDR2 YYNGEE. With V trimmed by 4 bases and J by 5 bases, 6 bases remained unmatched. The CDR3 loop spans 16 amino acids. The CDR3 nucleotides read TGTGCCAGCAGCCCGACTAGCGGGAGATTTACCGGGGAGCTGTTTTTT. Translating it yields CASSPTSGRFTGELFF.

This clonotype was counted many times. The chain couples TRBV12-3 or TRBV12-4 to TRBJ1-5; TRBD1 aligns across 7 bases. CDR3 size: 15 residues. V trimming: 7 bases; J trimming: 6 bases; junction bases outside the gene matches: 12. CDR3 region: CASTLDRALGQPQHF. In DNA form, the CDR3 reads TGTGCCAGCACCCTAGACAGGGCCCTGGGTCAGCCCCAGCATTTT.

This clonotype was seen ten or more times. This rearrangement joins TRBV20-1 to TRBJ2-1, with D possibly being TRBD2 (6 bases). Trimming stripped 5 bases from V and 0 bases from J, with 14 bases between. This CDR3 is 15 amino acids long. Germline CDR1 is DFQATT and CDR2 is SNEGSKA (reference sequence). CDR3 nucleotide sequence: TGCAGTGCTTCCAGGGACTGGGACTCCTACAATGAGCAGTTCTTC. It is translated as CSASRDWDSYNEQFF.

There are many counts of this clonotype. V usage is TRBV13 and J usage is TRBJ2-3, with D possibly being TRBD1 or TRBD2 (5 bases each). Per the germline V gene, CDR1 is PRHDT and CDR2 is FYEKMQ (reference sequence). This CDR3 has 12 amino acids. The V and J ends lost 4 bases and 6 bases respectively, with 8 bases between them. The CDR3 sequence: CASSWGTDTQYF. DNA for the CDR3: TGTGCCAGCAGCTGGGGGACCGATACGCAGTATTTT.

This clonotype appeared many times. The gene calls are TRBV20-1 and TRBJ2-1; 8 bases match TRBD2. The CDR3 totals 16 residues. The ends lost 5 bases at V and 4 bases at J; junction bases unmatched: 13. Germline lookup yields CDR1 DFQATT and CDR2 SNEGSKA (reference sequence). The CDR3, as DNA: TGCAGTGCTCAGGCCGCCAGCGGGAGTCCGTACAATGAGCAGTTCTTC. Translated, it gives CSAQAASGSPYNEQFF.

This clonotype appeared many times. The CDR3 reads CASSLSLVGESNQPQHF. The CDR3 DNA reads as TGTGCCAGCAGCTTATCACTCGTGGGGGAGAGCAATCAGCCCCAGCATTTT. The J gene is TRBJ1-5, the V gene TRBV7-8; the D gene is possibly TRBD1 (5 bases). CDR1 SGHVS and CDR2 FQNEAQ come from the germline V gene. V was trimmed by 2 bases and J by 1 base, leaving 15 bases between them. The CDR3 contains 17 residues.

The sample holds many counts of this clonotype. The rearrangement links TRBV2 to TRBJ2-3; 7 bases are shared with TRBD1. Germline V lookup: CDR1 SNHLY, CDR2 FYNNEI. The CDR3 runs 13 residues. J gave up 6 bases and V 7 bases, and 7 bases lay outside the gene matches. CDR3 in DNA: TGTGCCAGCACCGGGACAGAGGCGGATACGCAGTATTTT. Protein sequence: CASTGTEADTQYF.

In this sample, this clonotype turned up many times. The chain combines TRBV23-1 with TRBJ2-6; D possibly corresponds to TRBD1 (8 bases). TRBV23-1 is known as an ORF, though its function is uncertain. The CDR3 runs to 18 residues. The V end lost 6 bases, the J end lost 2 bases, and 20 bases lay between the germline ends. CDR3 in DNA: TGCGCCAGCAGAAAGCTACAGGGGGGGTCACCTGGGGCCAACGTCCTGACTTTC. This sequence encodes CASRKLQGGSPGANVLTF.

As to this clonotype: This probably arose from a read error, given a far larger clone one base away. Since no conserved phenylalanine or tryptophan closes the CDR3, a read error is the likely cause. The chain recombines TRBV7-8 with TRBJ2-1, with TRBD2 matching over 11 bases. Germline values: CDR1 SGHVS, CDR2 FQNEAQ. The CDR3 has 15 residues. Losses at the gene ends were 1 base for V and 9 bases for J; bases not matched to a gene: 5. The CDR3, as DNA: TGTGCCAGCAGCTTAGGCGGGCTAGCGGGAGGTGAGCAGTTCCTC. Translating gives CASSLGGLAGGEQFL.

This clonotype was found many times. CDR3 in amino acids: CASLSGTFKNIQYF. CDR3 coding DNA: TGTGCCAGCCTTAGCGGGACCTTCAAAAACATTCAGTACTTC. The rearrangement uses TRBV6-1 and TRBJ2-4; the match to TRBD2 covers 8 bases. CDR3 size: 14 residues. Germline V gene sequence: CDR1 MNHNS, CDR2 SASEGT. V shed 8 bases and J 3 bases; nucleotides not matched to a gene: 6.

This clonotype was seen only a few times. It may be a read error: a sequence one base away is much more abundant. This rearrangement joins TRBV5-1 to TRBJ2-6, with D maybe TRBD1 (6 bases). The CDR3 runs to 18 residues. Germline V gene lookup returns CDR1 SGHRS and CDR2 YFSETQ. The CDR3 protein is CAGSLTGQGASGANVLTF. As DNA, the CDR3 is TGCGCCGGCAGCCTCACAGGGCAGGGAGCCTCTGGGGCCAACGTCCTGACTTTC.

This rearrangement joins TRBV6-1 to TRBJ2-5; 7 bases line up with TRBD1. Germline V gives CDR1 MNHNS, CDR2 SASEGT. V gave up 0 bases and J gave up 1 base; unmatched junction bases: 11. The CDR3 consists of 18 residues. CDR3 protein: CASSEASWGQTPQETQYF. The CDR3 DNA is TGTGCCAGCAGTGAAGCATCTTGGGGACAGACCCCCCAAGAGACCCAGTACTTC.

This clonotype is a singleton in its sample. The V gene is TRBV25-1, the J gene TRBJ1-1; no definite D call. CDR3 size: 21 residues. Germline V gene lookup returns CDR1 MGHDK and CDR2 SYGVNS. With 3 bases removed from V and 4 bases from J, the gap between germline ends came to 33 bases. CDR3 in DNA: TGTGCCAGCAGTGACACCAATTCCATACTAGGAACTATTTCTGCGGGCACTGAAGCTTTCTTT. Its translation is CASSDTNSILGTISAGTEAFF.

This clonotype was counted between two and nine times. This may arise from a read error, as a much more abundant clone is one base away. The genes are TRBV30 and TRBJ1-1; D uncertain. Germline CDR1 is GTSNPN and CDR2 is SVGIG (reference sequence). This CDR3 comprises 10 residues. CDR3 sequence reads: CAGGNPEAFF. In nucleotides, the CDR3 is TGTGCCGGTGGGAACCCTGAAGCTTTCTTT.

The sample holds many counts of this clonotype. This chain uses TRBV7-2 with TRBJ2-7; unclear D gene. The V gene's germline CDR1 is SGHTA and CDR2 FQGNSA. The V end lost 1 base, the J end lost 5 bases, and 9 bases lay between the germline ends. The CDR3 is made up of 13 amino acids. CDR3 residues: CASSLVFWDEQYF. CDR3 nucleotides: TGTGCCAGCAGCTTAGTCTTTTGGGACGAGCAGTACTTC.

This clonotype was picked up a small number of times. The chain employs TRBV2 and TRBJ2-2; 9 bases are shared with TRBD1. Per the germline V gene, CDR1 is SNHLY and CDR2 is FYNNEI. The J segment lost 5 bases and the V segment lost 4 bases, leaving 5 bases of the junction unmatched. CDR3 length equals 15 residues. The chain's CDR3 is CASSVATGGTGELFF. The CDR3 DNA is TGTGCCAGCAGTGTAGCGACAGGGGGAACCGGGGAGCTGTTTTTT.

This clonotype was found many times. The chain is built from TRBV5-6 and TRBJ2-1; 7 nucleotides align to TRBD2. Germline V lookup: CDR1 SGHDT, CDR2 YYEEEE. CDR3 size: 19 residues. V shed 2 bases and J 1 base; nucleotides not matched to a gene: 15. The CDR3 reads CASSFGGSLRLPSYNEQFF. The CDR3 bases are TGTGCCAGCAGCTTTGGCGGGAGTTTACGGCTGCCGTCCTACAATGAGCAGTTCTTC. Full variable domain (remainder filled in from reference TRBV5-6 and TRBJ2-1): DAGVTQSPTHLIKTRGQQVTLRCSPKSGHDTVSWYQQALGQGPQFIFQYYEEEERQRGNFPDRFSGHQFPNYSSELNVNALLLGDSALYLCASSFGGSLRLPSYNEQFFGPGTRLTVL.

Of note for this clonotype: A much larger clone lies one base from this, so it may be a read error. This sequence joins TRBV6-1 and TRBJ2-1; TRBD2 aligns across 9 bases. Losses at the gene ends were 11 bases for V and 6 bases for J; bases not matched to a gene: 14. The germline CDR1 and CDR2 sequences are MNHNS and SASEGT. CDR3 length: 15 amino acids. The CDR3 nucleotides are TGTGCCTCCCGCACGGCGGGAGGGCCGACCAATGAGCAGTTCTTC. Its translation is CASRTAGGPTNEQFF.

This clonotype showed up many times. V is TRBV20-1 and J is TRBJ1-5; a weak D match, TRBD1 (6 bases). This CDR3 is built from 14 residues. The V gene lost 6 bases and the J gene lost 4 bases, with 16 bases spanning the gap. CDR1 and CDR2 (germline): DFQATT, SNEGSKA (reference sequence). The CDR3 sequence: CSANRGQANQPQHF. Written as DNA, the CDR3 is TGCAGTGCGAACCGGGGGCAGGCGAATCAGCCCCAGCATTTT.

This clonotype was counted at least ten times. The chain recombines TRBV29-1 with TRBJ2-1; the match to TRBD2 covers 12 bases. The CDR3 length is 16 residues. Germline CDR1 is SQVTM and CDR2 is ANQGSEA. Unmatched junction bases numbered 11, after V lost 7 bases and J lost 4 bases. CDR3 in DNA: TGCAGCGGAGGGAAGGGACTAGCGGGCAGTTACAATGAGCAGTTCTTC. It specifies CSGGKGLAGSYNEQFF.

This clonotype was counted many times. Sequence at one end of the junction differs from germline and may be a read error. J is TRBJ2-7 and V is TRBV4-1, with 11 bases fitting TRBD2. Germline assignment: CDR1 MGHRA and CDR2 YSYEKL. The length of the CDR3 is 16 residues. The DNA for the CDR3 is TGTGCCAGCAGCCAAGTGGGGACTAGCGGCCTCTACGAGCAGTACTTC. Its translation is CASSQVGTSGLYEQYF.

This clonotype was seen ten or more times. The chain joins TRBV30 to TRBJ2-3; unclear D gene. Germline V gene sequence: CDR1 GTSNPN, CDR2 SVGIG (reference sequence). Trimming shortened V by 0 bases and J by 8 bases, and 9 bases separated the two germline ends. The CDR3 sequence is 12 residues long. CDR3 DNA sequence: TGTGCCTGGAGTGTACGACAAGTTACGCAGTATTTT. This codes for CAWSVRQVTQYF. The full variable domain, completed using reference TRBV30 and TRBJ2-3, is SQTIHQWPATLVQPVGSPLSLECTVEGTSNPNLYWYRQAAGRGLQLLFYSVGIGQISSEVPQNLSASRPQDRQFILSSKKLLLSDSGFYLCAWSVRQVTQYFGPGTRLTVL.